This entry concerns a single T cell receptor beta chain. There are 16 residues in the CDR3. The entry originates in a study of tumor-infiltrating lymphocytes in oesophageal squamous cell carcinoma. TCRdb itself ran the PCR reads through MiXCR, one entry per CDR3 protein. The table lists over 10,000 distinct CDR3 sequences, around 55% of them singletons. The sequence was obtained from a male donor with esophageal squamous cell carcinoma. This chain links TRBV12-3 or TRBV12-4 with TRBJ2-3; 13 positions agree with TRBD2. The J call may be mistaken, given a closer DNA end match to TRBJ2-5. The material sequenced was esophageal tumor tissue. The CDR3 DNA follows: TGTGCCAGCAGTCTGACTAGCGGGGGGCTCCAAGAGACCCAGTACTTC. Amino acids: CASSLTSGGLQETQYF.